This T cell receptor beta chain was found in a study of cytomegalovirus exposure and HLA in healthy donors. Study-wide points: The study listed approximately 160 cytomegalovirus-associated TCR beta chains.

The PCR ran on 60 Vbeta and 13 Jbeta primers. The repertoire was sequenced with immunoSEQ multiplex PCR; TCRdb's copy has only in-frame clones and lacks some. The table includes 200,000 to 250,000 clones, about 75% detected once. CDR3 length equals 15 residues. V was trimmed by 0 bases and J by 0 bases, leaving 8 bases between them. The V gene's germline CDR1 is SGHVS and CDR2 FQNEAQ. This clone was seen only once. Its antigen is undetermined. The chain couples TRBV7-8 to TRBJ1-1; D remains ambiguous. Input material: PBMCs. The sequence derives from a woman aged 25 to 39 in good health and CMV-seronegative. CDR3 sequence (DNA): TGTGCCAGCAGCTTAGCGCTAGGTCTGAACACTGAAGCTTTCTTT. This translates into CASSLALGLNTEAFF.